Listed below are T cell receptor beta chains from one sample, sequenced in a study of blood T cells in healthy people across ages. TCRdb re-called the 5' RACE reads with MiXCR, one entry per CDR3 protein. The sample lists about 1.4 million distinct CDR3 sequences, around 55% seen once, with about 6.3% in the top ten. Material: blood. The receptors originated from a man in his late teens or twenties in good health. Both conserved end residues are part of each CDR3. A D gene is named only where the DNA matches it firmly. The listing skips clone size in some rows; elsewhere it reads once, few, many or a size class.

DNA	CDR3	D	J	V	size
TGCAGCAAACCTAGCGGCTTAAACAATGAGCAGTACTTC	CSKPSGLNNEQYF	TRBD2	TRBJ2-7	TRBV20-1	.
TGTGCCAGCAGCCCGGGGAGCGCCCCGCAATCTTATTATGAGCAGTTCTTC	CASSPGSAPQSYYEQFF	.	TRBJ2-1	TRBV28	.
TGTGCCAGCAGCGTAGGTACAAACACGGGGTTACATGGCTACACCTTC	CASSVGTNTGLHGYTF	.	TRBJ1-2	TRBV9	few
TGTGCCAGCAGCCAAGATGGAGCCAGCTCCTACAATGAGCAGTTCTTC	CASSQDGASSYNEQFF	.	TRBJ2-1	TRBV4-1	.
TGTGCCAGCATTGATGATAGCTACGAGCAGTACTTC	CASIDDSYEQYF	.	TRBJ2-7	TRBV6-1	few
TGTGCCAGCAGTGAACAGCGGGGTGCCGGCTACACCTTC	CASSEQRGAGYTF	.	TRBJ1-2	TRBV6-1	few
TGCGCCAGCAGCCAAGACGACACTAGCCGGCGGTCGGGGACCCAGTACTTC	CASSQDDTSRRSGTQYF	.	TRBJ2-5	TRBV4-3	.
TGTGCCAGCAGCCGCCGACTACCAGATACGCAGTATTTT	CASSRRLPDTQYF	.	TRBJ2-3	TRBV3-1	few
TGTGCCAGCAGTTTAGACAGGGACTTCCTTGGGGTCGAGCAGTACTTC	CASSLDRDFLGVEQYF	.	TRBJ2-7	TRBV27	.
TGTGCCAGCAGCCCACCGGGACAAACTTCCCGTGAGCAGTTCTTC	CASSPPGQTSREQFF	.	TRBJ2-1	TRBV11-2	.
TGTGCCAGCAGTTACTCGCACAGCCGGGAGATCTATGGCTACACCTTC	CASSYSHSREIYGYTF	.	TRBJ1-2	TRBV6-5	.